These 24 T cell receptor beta chains originate from one sample sequenced in a study of blood T cell repertoires in COVID-19. TCRdb's table, derived via immunoSEQ multiplex PCR, lists solely in-frame clones and lacks some. The repertoire includes around 100,000 clones, 84% of them detected once, and around 6.5% sits in the top ten. Input material: peripheral blood. The receptors originated from a man aged 55 to 70 with acute or convalescent COVID-19.

V gene TRBV7-2 combines with J gene TRBJ2-7; tentatively, D is TRBD1 (6 bases). Germline V CDR1 and CDR2: SGHTA, FQGNSA. The CDR3 has 15 amino acids. V lost 1 base and J lost 2, with 12 bases in between. CDR3 region: CASSLEAGVTYEQYF. The CDR3 DNA reads as TGTGCCAGCAGCTTAGAGGCAGGGGTGACCTACGAGCAGTACTTC.

V and J are TRBV28 and TRBJ1-4; D may be TRBD1 (5 bases). Germline V gene lookup returns CDR1 MDHEN and CDR2 SYDVKM. The CDR3 loop spans 15 amino acids. Trimming took 4 bases from V and 8 from J, leaving 17 bases between them. DNA of the CDR3: TGTGCCAGCAGTTCCCAAACCAGGGTAGGAGAAAAACTGTTTTTT. It specifies CASSSQTRVGEKLFF.

This chain links TRBV28 with TRBJ2-1; a possible D gene is TRBD1 (5 bases). Trimming stripped 5 bases from V and 9 bases from J, with 8 bases between. Germline CDR1 and CDR2: MDHEN and SYDVKM. The CDR3 extends over 11 amino acids. CDR3 bases: TGTGCCAGCAGTACAAGGGGTGAGCAGTTCTTC. As protein: CASSTRGEQFF.

The V and J genes are TRBV6-5 and TRBJ1-5; D unclear. Looked up from germline, CDR1 is MNHEY and CDR2 is SVGAGI. The germline V and J ends were trimmed by 5 bases and 2 bases, with 13 bases remaining between them. This CDR3 spans 15 amino acids. The CDR3 DNA reads TGTGCCAGCAGTACCGGGGTCGTCGGCAATCAGCCCCAGCATTTT. Translation: CASSTGVVGNQPQHF.

This chain connects TRBV19 to TRBJ1-6, with D perhaps TRBD1 (5 bases). Germline V gene sequence: CDR1 LNHDA, CDR2 SQIVND (reference sequence). Trimming shortened V by 3 bases and J by 6 bases, and 6 bases separated the two germline ends. The CDR3 loop spans 13 amino acids. The chain's CDR3 is CASSIDSNSPLHF. DNA for the CDR3: TGTGCCAGTAGTATTGACAGTAATTCACCCCTCCACTTT.

The chain joins TRBV18 to TRBJ1-3, with D maybe TRBD1 (5 bases). This CDR3 is built from 14 residues. Germline V gives CDR1 KGHSH, CDR2 LQKENI. The ends were cut back, 6 bases at V and 0 bases at J, with 9 bases in the middle. The chain's CDR3 is CASSRDSSGNTIYF. CDR3 sequence (DNA): TGTGCCAGCTCTCGCGACAGCTCTGGAAACACCATATATTTT.

The chain couples TRBV10-2 to TRBJ1-5; TRBD1 matches 8 bases. With 10 bases clipped from V and 0 bases from J, the junction kept 5 bases outside the gene matches. Germline CDR1 WSHSY, CDR2 SAAADI. The CDR3 totals 14 residues. CDR3 DNA: TGCGCCACCCGGACAGGGCCTAGCAATCAGCCCCAGCATTTT. Translation: CATRTGPSNQPQHF.

V usage is TRBV30 and J usage is TRBJ1-1; maybe TRBD1 (6 bases). Germline lookup yields CDR1 GTSNPN and CDR2 SVGIG (reference sequence). The CDR3 length is 13 residues. Trimming removed 4 bases from V and 1 base from J, with 10 bases in between. The CDR3 nucleotides are TGTGCCTGGAAACAGGGTACGAACACTGAAGCTTTCTTT. Its protein product is CAWKQGTNTEAFF.

J is TRBJ1-1 and V is TRBV7-3; D not certain. V lost 5 bases and J 3 bases, leaving 10 bases between the germline ends. CDR1 SGHTA and CDR2 FQGTGA come from the germline V gene. The CDR3 length is 13 residues. The CDR3 loop reads CASSPYRDTEAFF. The CDR3, as DNA: TGTGCCAGCAGCCCTTATCGGGACACTGAAGCTTTCTTT. The whole variable domain, remainder taken from reference TRBV7-3 and TRBJ1-1, is GAGVSQTPSNKVTEKGKYVELRCDPISGHTALYWYRQSLGQGPEFLIYFQGTGAADDSGLPNDRFFAVRPEGSVSTLKIQRTERGDSAVYLCASSPYRDTEAFFGQGTRLTVV.

This clone was recorded only once. The chain recombines TRBV29-1 with TRBJ1-1; D gene uncertain. The V end was cut by 6 bases, the J end by 3 bases, with 8 bases between. The germline V gene has CDR1 SQVTM and CDR2 ANQGSEA. This CDR3 comprises 11 residues. The CDR3 DNA reads TGCAGCGTGGAACAGTACACTGAAGCTTTCTTT. Translation gives CSVEQYTEAFF.

V usage is TRBV19 and J usage is TRBJ1-1; 9 bases match TRBD1. The CDR3 extends over 15 amino acids. V lost 9 bases and J lost 4; bases outside the gene matches: 12. CDR1 LNHDA and CDR2 SQIVND come from the germline V gene (reference sequence). This chain's CDR3 is CASVQGAGLSTEAFF. DNA for the CDR3: TGTGCCAGCGTACAGGGGGCAGGTTTGAGCACTGAAGCTTTCTTT.

This chain joins TRBV6-5 and TRBJ1-4, with 8 bases fitting TRBD1. This CDR3 comprises 16 residues. With V trimmed by 4 bases and J by 1 base, 5 bases remained unmatched. Germline lookup yields CDR1 MNHEY and CDR2 SVGAGI. CDR3 sequence reads: CASSSLTGGTNEKLFF. The DNA for the CDR3 is TGTGCCAGCAGTTCTCTCACAGGGGGAACTAATGAAAAACTGTTTTTT.

A few counts support this clone. This chain links TRBV4-2 with TRBJ1-5; D is perhaps TRBD1 (5 bases). There are 16 residues in the CDR3. Germline CDR1 is LGHNA and CDR2 is YNFKEQ. The V end was cut by 1 base, the J end by 7 bases, with 17 bases between. The CDR3 protein is CASSQGTGGLGQPQHF. CDR3 bases: TGTGCCAGCAGCCAAGGCACGGGGGGTTTAGGACAGCCCCAGCATTTT.

CDR3 sequence reads: CASSLARAGMVGYTF. CDR3 nucleotides: TGTGCCAGCAGCTTGGCCAGGGCAGGGATGGTTGGCTACACCTTC. The V gene is TRBV5-4, the J gene TRBJ1-2; TRBD1 might be the D (5 bases). The ends were cut back, 0 bases at V and 7 bases at J, with 16 bases in the middle. The CDR3 runs 15 residues. Germline CDR1 SGHNT, CDR2 YYREEE (reference sequence).

The rearrangement uses TRBV19 and TRBJ1-3; possible D gene TRBD1, 6 bases. V lost 2 bases and J 0 bases, leaving 14 bases between the germline ends. The CDR3 totals 17 residues. Per the germline V gene, CDR1 is LNHDA and CDR2 is SQIVND (reference sequence). CDR3 amino acids: CASSIRQDPSSGNTIYF. The CDR3 DNA follows: TGTGCCAGTAGTATAAGACAGGATCCAAGCTCTGGAAACACCATATATTTT.

The rearrangement uses TRBV24-1 and TRBJ2-1, with a weak D call TRBD1 (6 bases). The ends were cut back, 0 bases at V and 7 bases at J, with 9 bases in the middle. The germline gives CDR1 KGHDR, CDR2 SFDVKD. The CDR3 has 14 amino acids. CDR3 protein: CATSDLARGNEQFF. CDR3 in DNA: TGTGCCACCAGTGATTTGGCCAGGGGAAATGAGCAGTTCTTC.

The chain uses TRBV11-3 and TRBJ2-2; 7 bases align to TRBD2. The CDR3 extends over 17 amino acids. Germline V CDR1 and CDR2: SGHNT, YENEEA. V dropped 4 bases and J dropped 5; count of bases not matched to a gene: 13. The CDR3, as DNA: TGTGCCAGCAGCTCCGGACGAACTAGCGCAGGTACCGGGGAGCTGTTTTTT. It specifies CASSSGRTSAGTGELFF. Variable domain in full (rest from reference TRBV11-3 and TRBJ2-2): EAGVVQSPRYKIIEKKQPVAFWCNPISGHNTLYWYLQNLGQGPELLIRYENEEAVDDSQLPKDRFSAERLKGVDSTLKIQPAELGDSAVYLCASSSGRTSAGTGELFFGEGSRLTVL.

The rearrangement joins TRBV18 to TRBJ1-2, with TRBD1 matching over 9 bases. The germline V gene encodes CDR1 KGHSH and CDR2 LQKENI. The CDR3 extends over 14 amino acids. J gave up 1 base and V 3 bases, and 0 bases lay outside the gene matches. CDR3 residues: CASSPGQGNYGYTF. The CDR3 nucleotides are TGTGCCAGCTCACCGGGACAGGGTAACTATGGCTACACCTTC.

The chain employs TRBV3-1 (or the pseudogene TRBV3-2) and TRBJ2-2, with 8 nucleotides matching TRBD1. CDR3 length equals 16 residues. Germline V gene data show CDR1 as LGHDT and CDR2 as YNNKEL (reference sequence). The V and J ends lost 2 bases and 4 bases, in that order; junction bases with no gene match: 6. Here the CDR3 reads CASSQITGGSTGELFF. DNA for the CDR3: TGTGCCAGCAGCCAAATAACAGGGGGATCCACCGGGGAGCTGTTTTTT.

The V gene is TRBV13, the J gene TRBJ2-4, with TRBD1 identical over 7 bases. V lost 5 bases and J lost 7; bases outside the gene matches: 8. This CDR3 is built from 14 residues. The germline V gene has CDR1 PRHDT and CDR2 FYEKMQ (reference sequence). This CDR3 is CASSPRGLVNIQYF. CDR3 coding DNA: TGTGCCAGCAGCCCTAGGGGGCTGGTGAACATTCAGTACTTC. The full variable domain, in which reference TRBV13 and TRBJ2-4 provide the parts outside the CDR3, is AAGVIQSPRHLIKEKRETATLKCYPIPRHDTVYWYQQGPGQDPQFLISFYEKMQSDKGSIPDRFSAQQFSDYHSELNMSSLELGDSALYFCASSPRGLVNIQYFGAGTRLSVL.

The chain carries TRBV5-6 and TRBJ1-4; D gene unclear. The length of the CDR3 is 16 residues. Germline V lookup: CDR1 SGHDT, CDR2 YYEEEE. V was trimmed by 0 bases and J by 3 bases, leaving 12 bases between them. This chain's CDR3 is CASSLASLGANEKLFF. The CDR3 DNA reads as TGTGCCAGCAGCTTGGCCTCCCTAGGAGCTAATGAAAAACTGTTTTTT.

This rearrangement joins TRBV19 to TRBJ1-1; D is possibly TRBD1 (6 bases). The CDR3 sequence is 13 residues long. The V end was cut by 6 bases, the J end by 1 base, with 9 bases between. The germline gives CDR1 LNHDA, CDR2 SQIVND (reference sequence). The CDR3 protein is CASRTTGNTEAFF. The CDR3 DNA reads TGTGCCAGTAGGACGACAGGGAACACTGAAGCTTTCTTT.

This clone was seen only once. The rearrangement uses TRBV6-1 and TRBJ2-1; 10 positions match TRBD2. Germline trimming cut 8 bases from V and 0 bases from J; bases unmatched to any gene: 13. Germline CDR1 is MNHNS and CDR2 is SASEGT. The CDR3 has 18 amino acids. CDR3: CASRVTASGGVSYNEQFF. The CDR3 coding sequence is TGTGCCAGCCGTGTTACCGCAAGCGGGGGGGTCTCCTACAATGAGCAGTTCTTC.

This chain joins TRBV24-1 and TRBJ1-2, with 9 bases aligning to TRBD1. Trimming took 1 base from V and 7 from J; bases not matched to a gene: 6. The CDR3 length is 15 residues. Germline assignment: CDR1 KGHDR and CDR2 SFDVKD. The CDR3 DNA sequence: TGTGCCACCAGTGATTTCGGACAGGGGATAACTGGCTACACCTTC. This encodes CATSDFGQGITGYTF.